This TCR beta chain stems from a study of cytomegalovirus exposure and HLA in healthy donors. General observations from the study: Roughly uniform sequencing depth across donors was assumed, possibly incorrectly.

13 Jbeta primers and 60 Vbeta primers were used for the PCR. The assay was immunoSEQ multiplex PCR, and TCRdb's table has in-frame clones only and misses some. The sample lists tens of thousands of clones, less than 75% occurring once. About this clone: The target antigen is unknown.

Sequencing used PBMCs. This receptor was obtained from a woman in her forties or fifties in good health and CMV-seropositive.

CDR3 sequence reads: CASSPPESYTREDTQYF. The CDR3 bases are TGTGCCAGCAGTCCCCCTGAGAGCTACACCCGGGAGGATACGCAGTATTTT. The rearrangement uses TRBV7-9 and TRBJ2-3; D may be TRBD2 (6 bases). CDR1 and CDR2 from the germline V gene are SEHNR and FQNEAQ (reference sequence). Trimming stripped 6 bases from V and 6 bases from J, with 25 bases between. This CDR3 is 17 amino acids long.